This T cell receptor beta chain was captured by sequencing in a study of CD4+ T cells in melanoma. Study outcomes and limitations: CD8+ T cell, macrophage and B cell function reportedly correlated with neoantigen-specific CD4+ T cells. In melanoma, neoantigen-specific CD4+ T cells reportedly differed in differentiation state.

Here immunoSEQ multiplex PCR was the method, and the copy in TCRdb shows in-frame clones only, minus some. In the table there are about 140,000 clones, around nine tenths of which are singletons. Germline V gene lookup returns CDR1 GTSNPN and CDR2 SVGIG (reference sequence). The CDR3 has 14 amino acids. A remark on this clone: Its target is not known. The junction departs from the called germline gene at one end, perhaps through a read error.

The TCR comes from a human donor with melanoma. V and J are TRBV30 and TRBJ2-1, with TRBD2 identical over 7 bases. The DNA of the CDR3 is TGTGCCTGGTTGGCCGGGACTACTACCAATCAGCAGTTCTTC. Translating gives CAWLAGTTTNQQFF.